This T cell receptor beta chain is drawn from a study of CD8+ T cells in alopecia areata. Study overall: Treatment of the treated patients consisted of oral tofacitinib, 5 to 10 mg twice daily. Findings of the study overall: Persistence of many expanded lesional clones was seen in scalp and blood during tofacitinib.

CDR3 size: 14 residues. Trimming took 3 bases from V and 4 from J; bases not matched to a gene: 4. Germline V CDR1 and CDR2: KGHSH, LQKENI. Treatment given: oral pan-JAK inhibitor, 5-10 mg twice daily. Both peripheral blood and punch biopsies of lesional scalp skin were obtained from patients who had alopecia areata. Investigators isolated RNA and reverse transcribed it into cDNA to act as the sequencing template. This table comes from immunoSEQ multiplex PCR, and its TCRdb copy is limited to in-frame clones, with some not included. The sample consists of around 200,000 clones, roughly three fifths of them appearing once. On this clone itself: Its antigen is not known.

The receptor comes from a human donor with alopecia areata. The sample was CD8+ T cells sorted from blood, taken at week 24, from a patient treated with tofacitinib. The chain carries TRBV18 and TRBJ1-2, with TRBD1 matching over 8 bases. The CDR3 is CASSPGQGIYGYTF. In DNA, the CDR3 is TGTGCCAGCTCACCTGGACAGGGAATCTATGGCTACACCTTC.